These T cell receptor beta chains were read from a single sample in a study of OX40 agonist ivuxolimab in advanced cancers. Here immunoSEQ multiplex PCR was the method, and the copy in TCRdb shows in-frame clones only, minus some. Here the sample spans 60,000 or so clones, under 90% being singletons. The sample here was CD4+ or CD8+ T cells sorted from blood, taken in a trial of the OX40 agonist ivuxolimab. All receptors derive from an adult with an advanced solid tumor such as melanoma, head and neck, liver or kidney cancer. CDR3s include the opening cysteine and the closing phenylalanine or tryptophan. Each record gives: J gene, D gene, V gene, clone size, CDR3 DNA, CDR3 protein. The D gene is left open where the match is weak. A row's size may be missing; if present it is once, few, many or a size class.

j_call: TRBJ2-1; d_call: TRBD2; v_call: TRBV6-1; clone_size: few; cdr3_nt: TGTGCCAGCAGTTTGACTAGCGGGGCCTACAATGAGCAGTTCTTC; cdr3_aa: CASSLTSGAYNEQFF
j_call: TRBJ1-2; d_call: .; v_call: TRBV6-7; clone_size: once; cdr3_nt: TGTGCCAGCAGTTCGGGACAACGGACTAACTATGGCTACACCTTC; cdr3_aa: CASSSGQRTNYGYTF
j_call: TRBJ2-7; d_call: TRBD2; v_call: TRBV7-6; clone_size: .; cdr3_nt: TGTGCCAGCAGCTTAGAAAGCGGGGGGGCCTACGAGCAGTACTTC; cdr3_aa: CASSLESGGAYEQYF
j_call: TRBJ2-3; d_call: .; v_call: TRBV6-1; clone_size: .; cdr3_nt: TGTGCCAGCAGTGATCAAGATACGCAGTATTTT; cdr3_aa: CASSDQDTQYF
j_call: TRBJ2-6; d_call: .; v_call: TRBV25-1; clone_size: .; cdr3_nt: TGTGCCAGCAGAGGGGAAGGTCCTGGGGCCAACGTCCTGACTTTC; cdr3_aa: CASRGEGPGANVLTF
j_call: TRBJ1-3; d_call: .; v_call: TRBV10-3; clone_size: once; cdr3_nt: TGTGCCACCCGGGGCTCTGGAAACACCATATATTTT; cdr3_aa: CATRGSGNTIYF
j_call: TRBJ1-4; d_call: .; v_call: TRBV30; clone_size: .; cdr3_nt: TGTGCCCTAAGGGCAGGGCCATCCGCTAATGAAAAACTGTTTTTT; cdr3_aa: CALRAGPSANEKLFF
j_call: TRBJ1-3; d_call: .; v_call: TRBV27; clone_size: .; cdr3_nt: TGTGCCAGCAGTTTAACTGGGGGCTCTGGAAACACCATATATTTT; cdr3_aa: CASSLTGGSGNTIYF
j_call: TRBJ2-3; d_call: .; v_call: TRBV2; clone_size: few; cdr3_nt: TGTGCCAGCAGTGAATCTCCTACGCAGTATTTT; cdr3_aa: CASSESPTQYF
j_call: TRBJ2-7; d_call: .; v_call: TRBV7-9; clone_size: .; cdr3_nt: TGTGCCAGCAGCCCAAGAAATTACGAGCAGTACTTC; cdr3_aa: CASSPRNYEQYF
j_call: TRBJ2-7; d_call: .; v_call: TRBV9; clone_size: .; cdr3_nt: TGTGCCAGCAGCGTAGCCCAATCCTACGAGCAGTACTTC; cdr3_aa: CASSVAQSYEQYF
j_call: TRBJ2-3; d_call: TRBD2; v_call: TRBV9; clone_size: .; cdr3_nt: TGTGCCAGCAGCGGGGGAGGGCCGAGCACAGATACGCAGTATTTT; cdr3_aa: CASSGGGPSTDTQYF
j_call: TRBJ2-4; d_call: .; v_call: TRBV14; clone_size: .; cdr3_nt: TGTGCCAGCAGCCAAGCGGGACATACGAAAAACATTCAGTACTTC; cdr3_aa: CASSQAGHTKNIQYF
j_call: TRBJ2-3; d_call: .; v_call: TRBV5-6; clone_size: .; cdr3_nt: TGTGCCAGCAGCTTGCGGCTAGCGCAAGATACGCAGTATTTT; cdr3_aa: CASSLRLAQDTQYF
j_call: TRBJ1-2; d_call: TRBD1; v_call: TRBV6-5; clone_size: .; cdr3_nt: TGTGCCAGCAGCCCGGGACAGGGGAGTGGCTACACCTTC; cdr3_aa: CASSPGQGSGYTF
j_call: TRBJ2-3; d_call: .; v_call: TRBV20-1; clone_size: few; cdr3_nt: TGCAGTGGGACGTTGGAAGATACGCAGTATTTT; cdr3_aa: CSGTLEDTQYF
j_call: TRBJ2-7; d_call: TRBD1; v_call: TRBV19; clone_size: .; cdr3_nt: TGTGCCAGTAGTACCGGGACAGGAGTTTCTGAGCAGTACTTC; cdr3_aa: CASSTGTGVSEQYF
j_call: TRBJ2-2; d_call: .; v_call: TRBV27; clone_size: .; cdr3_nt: TGTGCCAGCAGTTTGGGAGCATCGGGCACCGGGGAGCTGTTTTTT; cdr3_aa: CASSLGASGTGELFF
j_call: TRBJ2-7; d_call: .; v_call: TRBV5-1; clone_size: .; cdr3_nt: TGCGCCAGCAGCTTGGTAGGCAGGGGAACCGAGCAGTACTTC; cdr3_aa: CASSLVGRGTEQYF
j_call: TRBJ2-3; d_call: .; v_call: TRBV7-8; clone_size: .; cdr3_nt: TGTGCCAGCAGCTTAAGGTCACCCTGGGGAGATACGCAGTATTTT; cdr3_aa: CASSLRSPWGDTQYF
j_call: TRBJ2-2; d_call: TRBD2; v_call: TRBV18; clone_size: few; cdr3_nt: TGTGCCAGCTCATTAGGCCTAGCGGCATCCGGGGAGCTGTTTTTT; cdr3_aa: CASSLGLAASGELFF
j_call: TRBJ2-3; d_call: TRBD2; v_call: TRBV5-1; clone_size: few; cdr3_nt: TGCGCCAGCAGCTTCGAGGGAGGGAGCACAGATACGCAGTATTTT; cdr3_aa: CASSFEGGSTDTQYF
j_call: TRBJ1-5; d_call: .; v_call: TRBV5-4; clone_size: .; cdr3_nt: TGTGCCAGCAGTCCCGGGGCGGGCAATCAGCCCCAGCATTTT; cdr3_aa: CASSPGAGNQPQHF
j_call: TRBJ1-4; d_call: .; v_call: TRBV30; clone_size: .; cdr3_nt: TGTGCACAGACAGGAGGGACTAATGAAAAACTGTTTTTT; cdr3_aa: CAQTGGTNEKLFF
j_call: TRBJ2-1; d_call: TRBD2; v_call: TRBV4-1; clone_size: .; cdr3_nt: TGCGCCAGCAGCCAAGCCGAGGGGAGGGGACTAGCTAGCAATGAGCAGTTCTTC; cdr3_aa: CASSQAEGRGLASNEQFF
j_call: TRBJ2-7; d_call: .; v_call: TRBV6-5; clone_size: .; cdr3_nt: TGTGCCAGCAGCCTCACAGGCCGGAGCTCCTACGAGCAGTACTTC; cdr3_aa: CASSLTGRSSYEQYF
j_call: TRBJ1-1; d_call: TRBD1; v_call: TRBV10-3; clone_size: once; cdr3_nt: TGTGCCACCGGGACAGGACCTTTGGGCACTGAAGCTTTCTTT; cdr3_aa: CATGTGPLGTEAFF
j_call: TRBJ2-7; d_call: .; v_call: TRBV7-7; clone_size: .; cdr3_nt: TGTGCCAGCAGCTTAAGCACGGACCACGAGCAGTACTTC; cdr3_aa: CASSLSTDHEQYF
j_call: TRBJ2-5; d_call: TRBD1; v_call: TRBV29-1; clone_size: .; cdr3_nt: TGCAGCGTTCGGGACAGGGGGAGGCAAGAGACCCAGTACTTC; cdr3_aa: CSVRDRGRQETQYF
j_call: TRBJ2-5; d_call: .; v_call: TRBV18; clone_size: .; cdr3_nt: TGTGCCAGCTCAGCTCAGCGGAAAGAGACCCAGTACTTC; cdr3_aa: CASSAQRKETQYF
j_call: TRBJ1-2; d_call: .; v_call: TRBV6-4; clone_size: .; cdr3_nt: TGTGCCAGCACCCAGACAGCTCAGACCACCTTC; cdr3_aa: CASTQTAQTTF
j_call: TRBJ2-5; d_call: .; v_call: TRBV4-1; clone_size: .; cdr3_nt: TGCGCCAGCAGCCAAGAGGGCCAGCCCTCAGAGACCCAGTACTTC; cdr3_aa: CASSQEGQPSETQYF
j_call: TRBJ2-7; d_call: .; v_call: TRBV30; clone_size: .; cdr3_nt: TGTGCCTGGATAAGGAGGGGCCGCGAGCAGTACTTC; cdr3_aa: CAWIRRGREQYF
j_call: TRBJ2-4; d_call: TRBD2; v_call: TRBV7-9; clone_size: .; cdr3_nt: TGTGCCAGCAGCTTAAACAGCGGGGGAGACATTCAGTACTTC; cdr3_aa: CASSLNSGGDIQYF
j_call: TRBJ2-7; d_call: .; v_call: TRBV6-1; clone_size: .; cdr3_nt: TGTGCCAGCAGTCCATCCCCGTCCTACGAGCAGTACTTC; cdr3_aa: CASSPSPSYEQYF
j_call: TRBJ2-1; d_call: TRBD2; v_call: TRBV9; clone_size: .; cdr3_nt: TGTGCCAGCAGCCCAATAGCGGGGGGAAGGAATGAGCAGTTCTTC; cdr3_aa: CASSPIAGGRNEQFF
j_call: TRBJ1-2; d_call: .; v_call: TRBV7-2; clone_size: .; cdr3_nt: TGTGCCAGCCAGTACTCCTACGGTAGCACCCACTATGGCTACACCTTC; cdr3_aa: CASQYSYGSTHYGYTF